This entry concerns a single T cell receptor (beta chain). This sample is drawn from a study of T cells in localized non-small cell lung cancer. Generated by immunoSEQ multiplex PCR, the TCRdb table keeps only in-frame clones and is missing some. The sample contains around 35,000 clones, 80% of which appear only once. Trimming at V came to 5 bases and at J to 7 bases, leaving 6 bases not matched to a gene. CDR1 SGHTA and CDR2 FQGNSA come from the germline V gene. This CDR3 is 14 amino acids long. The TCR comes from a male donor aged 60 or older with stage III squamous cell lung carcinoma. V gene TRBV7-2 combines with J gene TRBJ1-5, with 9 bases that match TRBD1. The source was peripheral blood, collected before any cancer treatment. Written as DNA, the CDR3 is TGTGCCAGCAGCCCTACAGGGGGCGGGCAGCCCCAGCATTTT. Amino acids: CASSPTGGGQPQHF.